The present T cell receptor (beta chain) was sequenced within a study of blood T cell repertoires in COVID-19. Study information: Samples came from the United States, Italy and Spain, spanning acute and convalescent COVID-19.

Per the germline V gene, CDR1 is SNHLY and CDR2 is FYNNEI. V dropped 8 bases and J dropped 8 bases, with 16 bases sitting between them. The CDR3 covers 13 residues. Data came from immunoSEQ multiplex PCR; TCRdb stores just in-frame clones and leaves some out. The data contain about 46,000 clones, 70% to 90% of them seen just once; the ten biggest clones take up approximately 14%. The sequenced sample was peripheral blood. The sequence derives from a human donor in a cohort sampled during active COVID-19. The donor label of this sample is uncertain. This rearrangement joins TRBV2 to TRBJ2-1, with D possibly being TRBD2 (7 bases). The CDR3 DNA reads TGTGCCAGCGCGGTTAGGGGGGGCGATGAGCAGTTCTTC. Its translation is CASAVRGGDEQFF. Complete variable domain (other parts from reference TRBV2 and TRBJ2-1): EPEVTQTPSHQVTQMGQEVILRCVPISNHLYFYWYRQILGQKVEFLVSFYNNEISEKSEIFDDQFSVERPDGSNFTLKIRSTKLEDSAMYFCASAVRGGDEQFFGPGTRLTVL.